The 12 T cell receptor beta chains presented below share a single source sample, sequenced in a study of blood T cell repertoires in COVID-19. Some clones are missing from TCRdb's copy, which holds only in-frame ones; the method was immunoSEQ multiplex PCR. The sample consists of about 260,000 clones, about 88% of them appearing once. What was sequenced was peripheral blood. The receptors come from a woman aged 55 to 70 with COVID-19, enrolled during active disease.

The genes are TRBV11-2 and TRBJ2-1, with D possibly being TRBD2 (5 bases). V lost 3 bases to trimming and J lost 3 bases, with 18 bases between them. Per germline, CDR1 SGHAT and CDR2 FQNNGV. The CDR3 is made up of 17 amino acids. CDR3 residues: CASSFPERSSVYNEQFF. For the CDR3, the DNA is TGTGCCAGCAGCTTTCCGGAAAGGAGTAGCGTCTACAATGAGCAGTTCTTC.

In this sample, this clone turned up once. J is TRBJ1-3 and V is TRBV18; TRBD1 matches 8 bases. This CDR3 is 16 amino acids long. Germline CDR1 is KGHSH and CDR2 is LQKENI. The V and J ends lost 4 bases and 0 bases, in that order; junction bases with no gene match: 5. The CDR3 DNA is TGTGCCAGCTCACAACTACAGGGGGACTCTGGAAACACCATATATTTT. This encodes CASSQLQGDSGNTIYF.

The CDR3 DNA sequence: TGCGCCAGCAGCCCGGGACAGGGTGTAGGGTTGGCAGATACGCAGTATTTT. Amino acids: CASSPGQGVGLADTQYF. This rearrangement joins TRBV5-1 to TRBJ2-3; 9 positions match TRBD1. Germline trimming cut 4 bases from V and 4 bases from J; bases unmatched to any gene: 13. The CDR3 totals 17 residues. Per germline, CDR1 SGHRS and CDR2 YFSETQ.

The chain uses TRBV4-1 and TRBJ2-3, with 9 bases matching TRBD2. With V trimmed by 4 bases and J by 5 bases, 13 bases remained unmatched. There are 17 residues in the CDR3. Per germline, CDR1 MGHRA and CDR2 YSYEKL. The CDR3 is CASSLGGAGGPLDTQYF. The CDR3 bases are TGCGCCAGCAGCCTAGGGGGTGCGGGAGGGCCGTTAGATACGCAGTATTTT.

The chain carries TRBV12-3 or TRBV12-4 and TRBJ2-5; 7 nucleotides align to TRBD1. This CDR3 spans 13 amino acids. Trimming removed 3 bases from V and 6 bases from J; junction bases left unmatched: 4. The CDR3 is CASSFTGEKTQYF. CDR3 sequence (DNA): TGTGCCAGCAGTTTTACAGGGGAAAAGACCCAGTACTTC.

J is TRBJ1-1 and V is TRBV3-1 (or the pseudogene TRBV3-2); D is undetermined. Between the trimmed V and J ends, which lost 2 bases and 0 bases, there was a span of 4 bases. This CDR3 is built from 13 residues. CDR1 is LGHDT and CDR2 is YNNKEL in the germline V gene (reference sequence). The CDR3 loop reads CASSQQVNTEAFF. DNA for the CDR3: TGTGCCAGCAGCCAACAGGTGAACACTGAAGCTTTCTTT.

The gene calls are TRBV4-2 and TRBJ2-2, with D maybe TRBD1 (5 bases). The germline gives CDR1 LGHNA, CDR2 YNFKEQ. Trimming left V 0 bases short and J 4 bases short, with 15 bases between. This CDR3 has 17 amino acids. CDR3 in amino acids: CASSQEGRLLGTGELFF. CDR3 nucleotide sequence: TGTGCCAGCAGCCAAGAGGGGCGGTTGTTGGGCACCGGGGAGCTGTTTTTT.

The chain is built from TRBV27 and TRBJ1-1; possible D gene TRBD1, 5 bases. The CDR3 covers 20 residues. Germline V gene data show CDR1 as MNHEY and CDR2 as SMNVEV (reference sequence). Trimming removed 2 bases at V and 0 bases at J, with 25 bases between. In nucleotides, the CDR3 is TGTGCCAGCAGTTTAAGGGTGGGGCCCCCTCCTTTCCTCCTGAACACTGAAGCTTTCTTT. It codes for CASSLRVGPPPFLLNTEAFF.

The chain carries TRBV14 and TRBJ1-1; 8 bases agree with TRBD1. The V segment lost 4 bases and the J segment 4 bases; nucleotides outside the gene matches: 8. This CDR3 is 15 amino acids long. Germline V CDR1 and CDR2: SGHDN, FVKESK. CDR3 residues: CASSLRTGHGTEAFF. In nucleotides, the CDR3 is TGTGCCAGCAGCCTGCGGACAGGGCATGGCACTGAAGCTTTCTTT.

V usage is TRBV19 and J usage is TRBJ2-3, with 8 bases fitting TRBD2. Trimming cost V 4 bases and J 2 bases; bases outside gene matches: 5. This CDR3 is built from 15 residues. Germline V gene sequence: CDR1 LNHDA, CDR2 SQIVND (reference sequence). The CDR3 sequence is CASSTLAGLTDTQYF. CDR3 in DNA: TGTGCCAGTAGTACCTTAGCGGGGCTCACAGATACGCAGTATTTT.

CDR3 region: CASSKGTVRDEQFF. The CDR3 DNA sequence: TGCGCCAGCAGCAAAGGGACAGTGCGGGATGAGCAGTTCTTC. V usage is TRBV5-1 and J usage is TRBJ2-1, with 7 nucleotides matching TRBD1. V trimming: 4 bases; J trimming: 8 bases; junction bases outside the gene matches: 9. Germline V gives CDR1 SGHRS, CDR2 YFSETQ. This CDR3 spans 14 amino acids.

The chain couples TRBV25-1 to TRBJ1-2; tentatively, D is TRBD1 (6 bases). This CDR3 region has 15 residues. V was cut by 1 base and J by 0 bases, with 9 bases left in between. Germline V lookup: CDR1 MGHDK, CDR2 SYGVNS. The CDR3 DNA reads TGTGCCAGCAGTGAATCGGGGGGCCCTAACTATGGCTACACCTTC. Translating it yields CASSESGGPNYGYTF.